These 19 T cell receptor beta chains were sequenced from one sample in a study of blood T cells in healthy people across ages (dated by TCRdb to between 2015 and 2017). Library generation was performed with 5' RACE. TCRdb records Illumina HiSeq 2500 as the sequencer. A second about 7 to 11 cycle PCR used a sample-barcoded 5' primer and a J-beta primer mix. The public reads were quality trimmed at Q25 with fastp and then assembled into clones with MiXCR by TCRdb, keeping productive beta chains. Entries that share a CDR3 protein sequence are merged under the most common genes and DNA. The table for this sample lists some 800,000 distinct CDR3 sequences; around 42% of them were counted only once. The ten top clones hold about a fifth of the sample. Sequenced material: blood. Receptors originate from a man in his 60s in good health.

V gene TRBV20-1 combines with J gene TRBJ1-6; D ambiguous. This CDR3 spans 16 amino acids. CDR1 and CDR2 from the germline V gene are DFQATT and SNEGSKA (reference sequence). V lost 1 base and J lost 0, with 10 bases in between. The CDR3 protein is CSARADDSSYNSPLHF. In nucleotides, the CDR3 is TGCAGTGCTAGAGCGGATGATAGCTCCTATAATTCACCCCTCCACTTT.

Points on this clonotype: Since a much larger clone is just one base distant, this may be a read error. The rearrangement joins TRBV5-1 to TRBJ2-1; D is tentatively TRBD1 or TRBD2 (5 bases each). Judging by the DNA end, TRBJ2-7 fits better; the J call may be wrong. In germline, CDR1 is SGHRS, CDR2 YFSETQ. This CDR3 contains 15 residues. CDR3 sequence: CASSVTGTDYNEQYF. DNA of the CDR3: TGCGCCAGCAGCGTTACCGGGACCGACTACAATGAGCAGTACTTC.

The V gene is TRBV7-2, the J gene TRBJ2-2; no firm D call. V lost 3 bases to trimming and J lost 4 bases, with 6 bases between them. The germline CDR1 and CDR2 sequences are SGHTA and FQGNSA. The CDR3 loop spans 13 amino acids. In nucleotides, the CDR3 is TGTGCCAGCAGCTTTAAACTCACCGGGGAGCTGTTTTTT. This codes for CASSFKLTGELFF.

The rearrangement links TRBV6-1 to TRBJ1-4; D not certain. Germline V gene data show CDR1 as MNHNS and CDR2 as SASEGT. The CDR3 spans 14 residues. Trimming removed 6 bases from V and 4 bases from J, with 12 bases in between. CDR3 amino acids: CASRNRAFNEKLFF. The DNA of the CDR3 is TGTGCCAGCAGGAACCGGGCCTTTAATGAAAAACTGTTTTTT.

This clonotype was recorded many times. The V gene is TRBV7-6, the J gene TRBJ2-1; TRBD1 or TRBD2 may be the D gene (5 bases each). This CDR3 contains 15 residues. V lost 2 bases to trimming and J lost 5 bases, with 13 bases between them. CDR1 and CDR2 (germline): SGHVS, FNYEAQ. The CDR3, as DNA: TGTGCCAGCAGCTTAATTGGGGGATCGGACAATGAGCAGTTCTTC. This gives the protein CASSLIGGSDNEQFF.

This clonotype has more than one count but fewer than ten. The V and J genes are TRBV7-9 and TRBJ1-1, with D possibly TRBD1 on 5 matching bases. The germline V gene has CDR1 SEHNR and CDR2 FQNEAQ (reference sequence). This CDR3 comprises 14 residues. V was pared by 5 bases and J by 0 bases, with 10 bases between. This chain's CDR3 is CASSVDSMNTEAFF. CDR3 DNA: TGTGCCAGCAGCGTAGACAGTATGAACACTGAAGCTTTCTTT.

V gene TRBV9 combines with J gene TRBJ2-3; the D is unclear. The CDR3 sequence is 13 residues long. The germline V and J ends were trimmed by 2 bases and 6 bases, with 10 bases remaining between them. CDR1 SGDLS and CDR2 YYNGEE come from the germline V gene. The CDR3 reads CASSVARSDTQYF. CDR3 nucleotides: TGTGCCAGCAGCGTGGCTAGATCGGATACGCAGTATTTT.

The chain joins TRBV4-1 to TRBJ2-1; D gene uncertain. Trimming removed 4 bases at V and 10 bases at J, with 8 bases between. In germline, CDR1 is MGHRA, CDR2 YSYEKL. CDR3 length: 11 residues. CDR3 in DNA: TGCGCCAGCAGCCGACTTAGCGAGCAGTTCTTC. Amino acids: CASSRLSEQFF.

The rearrangement uses TRBV20-1 and TRBJ2-5; D could derive from TRBD1 or TRBD2 (5 bases each). Germline assignment: CDR1 DFQATT and CDR2 SNEGSKA (reference sequence). The V end lost 0 bases, the J end lost 2 bases, and 13 bases lay between the germline ends. The CDR3 sequence is 15 residues long. CDR3 DNA: TGCAGTGCTAGAGATCTCGAGGGGTCACAAGAGACCCAGTACTTC. This gives the protein CSARDLEGSQETQYF.

This clonotype was recorded a few times. J is TRBJ1-1 and V is TRBV7-9, with D hard to call. CDR1 and CDR2 (germline): SEHNR, FQNEAQ (reference sequence). This CDR3 has 16 residues. V was pared by 4 bases and J by 1 base, with 16 bases between. Here the CDR3 DNA reads TGTGCCAGCAGCTCCCCTCGTGGTTCAGCGAACACTGAAGCTTTCTTT. This gives the protein CASSSPRGSANTEAFF.

The chain couples TRBV7-2 to TRBJ1-2, with TRBD1 identical over 7 bases. Germline trimming cut 4 bases from V and 4 bases from J; bases unmatched to any gene: 6. Per germline, CDR1 SGHTA and CDR2 FQGNSA. The CDR3 consists of 14 residues. DNA for the CDR3: TGTGCCAGCAGCTCGACAGGGTGGGTCTATGGCTACACCTTC. This translates into CASSSTGWVYGYTF.

The sample holds a few counts of this clonotype. A much larger clone sits a single nucleotide away, making a read error possible. The chain is built from TRBV7-3 and TRBJ2-1; 12 bases agree with TRBD2. The end of the DNA is better explained by TRBJ2-7, so the J call may be wrong. The CDR3 extends over 18 amino acids. In germline, CDR1 is SGHTA, CDR2 FQGTGA. CDR3 nucleotide sequence: TGTGCCAGCAGCCCTGCCCTAGCGGGGGGGCCCTCCTACAATGAGCAGTACTTC. Protein product: CASSPALAGGPSYNEQYF.

On this clonotype itself: With a much larger clone just one base away, this may be a read error. The chain employs TRBV20-1 and TRBJ1-5, with TRBD1 as a possible D gene (5 bases). The CDR3 runs 12 residues. The V gene's germline CDR1 is DFQATT and CDR2 SNEGSKA (reference sequence). In DNA form, the CDR3 reads TGCAGTACTAGAGAAGCTGACAGGCCCCAGCATTTT. Encoded protein: CSTREADRPQHF.

The J gene is TRBJ2-5, the V gene TRBV7-2; 9 bases fit TRBD1. TRBJ2-7 explains the end of the DNA better; the J call may be wrong. The CDR3 is 14 residues long. Germline V gene lookup returns CDR1 SGHTA and CDR2 FQGNSA. The CDR3 spells CASSLPGQGTEQYF. DNA for the CDR3: TGTGCCAGCAGCCTCCCGGGACAGGGAACCGAGCAGTACTTC.

The CDR3 is CASSFTIHEQYF. The CDR3 DNA sequence: TGTGCCAGCAGTTTTACGATCCACGAGCAGTACTTC. V and J are TRBV12-3 or TRBV12-4 and TRBJ2-7; D remains ambiguous. V was shortened by 3 bases and J by 5 bases, with 8 bases between the two germline ends. The CDR3 spans 12 residues.

V gene TRBV7-6 combines with J gene TRBJ2-1; no clear D gene. Germline V gives CDR1 SGHVS, CDR2 FNYEAQ. Trimming pared 1 base from V and 1 base from J, leaving 11 bases between. The CDR3 runs to 16 residues. CDR3 sequence (DNA): TGTGCCAGCAGCTTAGGGTTCAGGAGTTCCTACAATGAGCAGTTCTTC. The encoded protein is CASSLGFRSSYNEQFF.

The chain links TRBV20-1 to TRBJ2-3; 9 positions agree with TRBD1. The CDR3 is made up of 14 amino acids. Germline trimming cut 4 bases from V and 3 bases from J; bases unmatched to any gene: 5. Germline assignment: CDR1 DFQATT and CDR2 SNEGSKA (reference sequence). CDR3 loop: CSATDRGVTDTQYF. The CDR3 DNA is TGCAGTGCTACCGACAGGGGGGTAACAGATACGCAGTATTTT.

This clonotype was seen only a few times. This chain joins TRBV7-3 and TRBJ2-6, with D unclear. The germline gives CDR1 SGHTA, CDR2 FQGTGA. Trimming left V 5 bases short and J 2 bases short, with 22 bases between. This CDR3 has 19 amino acids. CDR3 region: CASSQKVVGFTAGANVLTF. The CDR3 nucleotides are TGTGCCAGCAGCCAAAAGGTTGTCGGTTTTACGGCTGGGGCCAACGTCCTGACTTTC.

This clonotype has only a few counts. V and J are TRBV7-2 and TRBJ2-1; 8 bases match TRBD2. The CDR3 runs to 15 residues. Germline V gene sequence: CDR1 SGHTA, CDR2 FQGNSA. V dropped 0 bases and J dropped 6; count of bases not matched to a gene: 4. CDR3: CASSLAVAGFNEQFF. CDR3 DNA sequence: TGTGCCAGCAGCTTAGCGGTAGCGGGGTTCAATGAGCAGTTCTTC.